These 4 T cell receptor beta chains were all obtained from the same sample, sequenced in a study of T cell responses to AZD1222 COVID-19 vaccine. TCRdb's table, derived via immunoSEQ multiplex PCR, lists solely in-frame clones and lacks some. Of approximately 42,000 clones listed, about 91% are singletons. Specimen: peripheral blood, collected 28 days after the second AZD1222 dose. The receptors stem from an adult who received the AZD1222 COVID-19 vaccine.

The CDR3 sequence: CASSVGTAPLEAFF. In DNA, the CDR3 is TGTGCCAGCAGCGTAGGGACTGCACCCCTTGAAGCTTTCTTT. The chain recombines TRBV9 with TRBJ1-1, with D uncertain. The CDR3 runs to 14 residues. CDR1 and CDR2 (germline): SGDLS, YYNGEE. V lost 0 bases and J lost 7, with 13 bases in between. The whole variable domain, filled in from reference TRBV9 and TRBJ1-1, reads DSGVTQTPKHLITATGQRVTLRCSPRSGDLSVYWYQQSLDQGLQFLIQYYNGEERAKGNILERFSAQQFPDLHSELNLSSLELGDSALYFCASSVGTAPLEAFFGQGTRLTVV.

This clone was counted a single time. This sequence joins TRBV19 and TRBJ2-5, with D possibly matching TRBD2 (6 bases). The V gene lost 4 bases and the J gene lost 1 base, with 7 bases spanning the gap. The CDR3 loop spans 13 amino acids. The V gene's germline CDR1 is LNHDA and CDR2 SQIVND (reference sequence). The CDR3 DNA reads TGTGCCAGTAGTAGGGGGGTCCAAGAGACCCAGTACTTC. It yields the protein CASSRGVQETQYF.

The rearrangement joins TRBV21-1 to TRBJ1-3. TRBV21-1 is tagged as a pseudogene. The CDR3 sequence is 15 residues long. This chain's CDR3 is CASSQTAASGNTIYF. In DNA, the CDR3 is TGTGCCAGCAGCCAAACAGCGGCCTCTGGAAACACCATATATTTT.

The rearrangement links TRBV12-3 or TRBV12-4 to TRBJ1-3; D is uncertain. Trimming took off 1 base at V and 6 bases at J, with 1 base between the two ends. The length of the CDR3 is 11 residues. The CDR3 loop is CASSLVNTIYF. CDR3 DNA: TGTGCCAGCAGTTTAGTAAACACCATATATTTT.